This T cell receptor (beta chain) was found in a study of T cell changes during pregnancy in multiple sclerosis. TCRdb keeps only in-frame clones here, not all; method: immunoSEQ multiplex PCR. Of tens of thousands of clones detected, roughly 92% appear once; the ten largest clones hold 1.5% to 2%. Trimming removed 7 bases at V and 5 bases at J, with 12 bases between. Germline CDR1 SNHLY, CDR2 FYNNEI. The length of the CDR3 is 12 residues. Sequenced material: peripheral blood, taken in the first trimester of pregnancy. This chain uses TRBV2 with TRBJ2-7, with D uncertain. The source is a female donor in good health, enrolled as a control in a pregnancy study. CDR3: CASNELAHEQYF. The CDR3, as DNA: TGTGCCAGCAATGAGTTGGCCCACGAGCAGTACTTC.